This T cell receptor (beta chain) was documented in a study of T cell responses to AZD1222 COVID-19 vaccine. The study's findings and limits: Unmutated regions of variants are reportedly targeted by nearly half of spike-specific TCRs.

Regarding this clone: Its antigen remains unidentified.

V lost 8 bases, J lost 5 bases, and 9 bases stayed unmatched. CDR3 length: 14 amino acids. Germline values: CDR1 LNHDA, CDR2 SQIVND (reference sequence). This table comes from immunoSEQ multiplex PCR, and its TCRdb copy is limited to in-frame clones, with some not included. The sample has more than 110,000 clones, about 91% seen once. The sample in question was peripheral blood, obtained on day 0 of AZD1222 vaccination. The V and J genes are TRBV19 and TRBJ1-1, with 9 nucleotides matching TRBD1. The receptor comes from an adult in good health. The CDR3 loop reads CASSRDRAETEAFF. CDR3 in DNA: TGTGCCAGTTCCAGGGACAGGGCCGAGACTGAAGCTTTCTTT.